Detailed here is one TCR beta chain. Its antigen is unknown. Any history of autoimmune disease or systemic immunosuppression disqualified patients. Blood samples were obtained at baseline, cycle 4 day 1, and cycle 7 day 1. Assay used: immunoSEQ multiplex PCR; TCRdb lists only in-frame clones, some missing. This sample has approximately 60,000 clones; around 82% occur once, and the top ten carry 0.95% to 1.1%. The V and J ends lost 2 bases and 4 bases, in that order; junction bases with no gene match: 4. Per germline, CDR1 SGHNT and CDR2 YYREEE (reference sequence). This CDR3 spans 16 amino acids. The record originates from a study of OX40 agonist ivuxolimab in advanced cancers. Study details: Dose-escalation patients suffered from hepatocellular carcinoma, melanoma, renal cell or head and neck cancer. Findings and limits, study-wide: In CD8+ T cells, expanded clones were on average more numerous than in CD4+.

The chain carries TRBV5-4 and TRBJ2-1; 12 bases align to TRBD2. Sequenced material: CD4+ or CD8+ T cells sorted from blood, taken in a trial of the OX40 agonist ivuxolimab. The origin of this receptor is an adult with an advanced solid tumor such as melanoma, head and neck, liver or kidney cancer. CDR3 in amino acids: CASSLKTSGGYNEQFF. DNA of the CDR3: TGTGCCAGCAGCTTAAAGACTAGCGGGGGTTACAATGAGCAGTTCTTC.